These 9 T cell receptor beta chains were all obtained from the same sample, sequenced in a study of blood T cells in healthy people across ages. With a J-beta primer mix and a sample-barcoded 5' primer, a second PCR ran about 7 to 12 cycles. TCRdb ran MiXCR on the 5' RACE reads and lists one entry per CDR3 protein. The sample carries 1.5 million to 1.8 million distinct CDR3 sequences, 42% recorded once. The sequenced sample was blood. The source of these receptors is a woman between 18 and 30 years old in good health.

The chain uses TRBV4-1 and TRBJ1-5, with 9 nucleotides matching TRBD1. Per the germline V gene, CDR1 is MGHRA and CDR2 is YSYEKL. The CDR3 is made up of 15 amino acids. The V segment lost 4 bases and the J segment 6 bases; nucleotides outside the gene matches: 7. The CDR3 region is CASSRDRGTSQPQHF. CDR3 nucleotides: TGCGCCAGCAGCCGAGACAGGGGGACGAGTCAGCCCCAGCATTTT.

This clonotype was recorded many times. V gene TRBV29-1 combines with J gene TRBJ2-5; the D is unclear. Germline CDR1 SQVTM, CDR2 ANQGSEA. This CDR3 has 11 amino acids. V gave up 5 bases and J gave up 5 bases, with 9 bases separating them. Here the CDR3 DNA reads TGCAGCGTTAAAAACCTGGAGACCCAGTACTTC. Translated: CSVKNLETQYF.

CDR3 sequence (DNA): TGTGCCAGCAGCCAAGTCAGGGGATCCATGAACACTGAAGCTTTCTTT. It codes for CASSQVRGSMNTEAFF. The V and J genes are TRBV4-2 and TRBJ1-1; perhaps TRBD1 as D (6 bases). V was cut by 1 base and J by 0 bases, with 12 bases left in between. CDR1 LGHNA and CDR2 YNFKEQ come from the germline V gene. CDR3 length: 16 residues.

The chain is built from TRBV6-6 and TRBJ1-1; D gene unclear. The CDR3 is 12 residues long. Per the germline V gene, CDR1 is MNHNY and CDR2 is SVGAGI (reference sequence). Trimming stripped 6 bases from V and 2 bases from J, with 7 bases between. The CDR3 region is CASRSYNTEAFF. The DNA of the CDR3 is TGTGCCAGCAGGTCTTATAACACTGAAGCTTTCTTT.

This rearrangement joins TRBV3-1 to TRBJ1-2; D is unclear. The CDR3 is made up of 12 amino acids. V lost 7 bases and J 0 bases, leaving 6 bases between the germline ends. Germline CDR1 LGHDT, CDR2 YNNKEL (reference sequence). CDR3 loop: CASTNTNYGYTF. Here the CDR3 DNA reads TGTGCCAGCACAAACACTAACTATGGCTACACCTTC. Complete variable domain (other parts from reference TRBV3-1 and TRBJ1-2): DTAVSQTPKYLVTQMGNDKSIKCEQNLGHDTMYWYKQDSKKFLKIMFSYNNKELIINETVPNRFSPKSPDKAHLNLHINSLELGDSAVYFCASTNTNYGYTFGSGTRLTVV.

This clonotype was seen a handful of times. This chain uses TRBV9 with TRBJ2-1; D is unclear. Trimming cost V 0 bases and J 1 base, with 8 bases left between them. The CDR3 contains 15 residues. Germline V gives CDR1 SGDLS, CDR2 YYNGEE. The CDR3 coding sequence is TGTGCCAGCAGCGTAGCAGTGCTATCCTACAATGAGCAGTTCTTC. It encodes CASSVAVLSYNEQFF. The variable domain in full, completed from reference TRBV9 and TRBJ2-1, reads DSGVTQTPKHLITATGQRVTLRCSPRSGDLSVYWYQQSLDQGLQFLIQYYNGEERAKGNILERFSAQQFPDLHSELNLSSLELGDSALYFCASSVAVLSYNEQFFGPGTRLTVL.

The genes are TRBV6-2 or TRBV6-3 and TRBJ2-1; no clear D. CDR1 and CDR2 (germline): MNHEY, SVGEGT. This CDR3 comprises 16 residues. The ends were cut back, 10 bases at V and 0 bases at J, with 19 bases in the middle. This CDR3 reads CATLAHIASSYNEQFF. The CDR3 DNA reads as TGTGCCACCCTGGCTCACATTGCAAGCTCCTACAATGAGCAGTTCTTC.

The chain is built from TRBV6-2 or TRBV6-3 and TRBJ1-4; D gene uncertain. Germline assignment: CDR1 MNHEY and CDR2 SVGEGT. Between the trimmed V and J ends, which lost 7 bases and 8 bases, there was a span of 14 bases. This CDR3 has 13 residues. The CDR3 region is CASTSPGGEKLFF. The DNA for the CDR3 is TGTGCCAGCACCTCACCAGGTGGCGAAAAACTGTTTTTT.

The chain combines TRBV29-1 with TRBJ2-5; TRBD2 agrees at 9 bases. CDR1 and CDR2 from the germline V gene are SQVTM and ANQGSEA. The CDR3 length is 15 residues. V dropped 0 bases and J dropped 11; count of bases not matched to a gene: 13. The DNA for the CDR3 is TGCAGCGTTGAAGATCGTCTAGCGGGGTACAATGAGCAGTACTTC. Its translation: CSVEDRLAGYNEQYF.